This TCR beta chain was recorded in a study of T-cell reconstitution after alpha-beta-depleted transplantation in children. Study-wide points: Newly made T cells mostly supplied T-cell counts and diversity one year after transplant. Surviving recipient T cells and intrathymic progenitors accounted for some patients' high TCRbeta diversity at day 60.

Unique molecular identifiers tagged the TCRbeta library. TCRdb independently ran MiXCR on the PCR reads; one entry per CDR3 protein. The sample yields around 580,000 distinct CDR3 sequences, around 23% seen once. This clonotype was counted a few times. Antigen: not known. Trimming cost V 3 bases and J 2 bases, with 5 bases left between them. Per germline, CDR1 SGHAT and CDR2 FQNNGV. CDR3 length: 12 residues. Sequencing was performed on PBMCs, mostly from graft donor cells, taken 360 days after TCRalphabeta/CD19-depleted stem cell transplant. The V and J genes are TRBV11-2 and TRBJ2-7; D not certain. The receptor was isolated from a boy in the first two years of life who had a stem cell transplant for acute myeloid leukemia, so the T cells may come from the graft donor. The CDR3 is CASSLTAYEQYV. In nucleotides, the CDR3 is TGTGCCAGCAGCTTGACCGCCTACGAGCAGTACGTC.